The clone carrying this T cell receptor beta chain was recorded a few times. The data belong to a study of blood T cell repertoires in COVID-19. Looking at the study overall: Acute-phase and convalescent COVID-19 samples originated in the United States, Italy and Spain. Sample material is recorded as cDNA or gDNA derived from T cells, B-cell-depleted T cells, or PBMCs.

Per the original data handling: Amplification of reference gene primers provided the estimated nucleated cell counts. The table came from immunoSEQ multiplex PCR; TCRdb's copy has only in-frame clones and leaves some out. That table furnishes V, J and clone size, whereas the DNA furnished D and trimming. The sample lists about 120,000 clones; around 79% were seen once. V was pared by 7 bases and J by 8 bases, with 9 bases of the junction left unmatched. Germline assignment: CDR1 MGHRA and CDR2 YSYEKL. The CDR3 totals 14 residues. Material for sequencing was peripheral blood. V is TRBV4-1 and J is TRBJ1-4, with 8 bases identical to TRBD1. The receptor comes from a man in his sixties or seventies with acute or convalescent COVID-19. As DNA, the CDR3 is TGCGCCAGCACCAAGGACAGGGCGAAGGAAAAACTGTTTTTT. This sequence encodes CASTKDRAKEKLFF.